This T cell receptor (beta chain) was profiled in a study of beta chain features in type 1 diabetes. Whole-study findings and limits: In every one of the four CD4+ subsets, TCRB CDR3s were moderately but significantly shorter in Type 1 diabetes patients. There was a possibility that cDNA sequencing over-represented cells with high TCR expression.

The CDR3 has 15 residues. CDR1 and CDR2 (germline): MNHEY, SVGAGI. V was clipped by 2 bases and J by 0 bases, with 10 bases between them. Expressed TCRB transcripts were sequenced because the isolated RNA had all been reverse transcribed beforehand. Produced via immunoSEQ multiplex PCR; TCRdb's table is partial and in-frame only. This table has 230,000 or so clones, roughly 16% appearing once. Points on this clone: The target antigen is unknown.

This chain links TRBV6-5 with TRBJ1-1; D remains ambiguous. The sequence derives from a man younger than 45 with type 1 diabetes. The sample comprised naive CD4+ T cells from blood. This CDR3 is CASSYKWGMNTEAFF. In DNA, the CDR3 is TGTGCCAGCAGTTACAAATGGGGAATGAACACTGAAGCTTTCTTT.